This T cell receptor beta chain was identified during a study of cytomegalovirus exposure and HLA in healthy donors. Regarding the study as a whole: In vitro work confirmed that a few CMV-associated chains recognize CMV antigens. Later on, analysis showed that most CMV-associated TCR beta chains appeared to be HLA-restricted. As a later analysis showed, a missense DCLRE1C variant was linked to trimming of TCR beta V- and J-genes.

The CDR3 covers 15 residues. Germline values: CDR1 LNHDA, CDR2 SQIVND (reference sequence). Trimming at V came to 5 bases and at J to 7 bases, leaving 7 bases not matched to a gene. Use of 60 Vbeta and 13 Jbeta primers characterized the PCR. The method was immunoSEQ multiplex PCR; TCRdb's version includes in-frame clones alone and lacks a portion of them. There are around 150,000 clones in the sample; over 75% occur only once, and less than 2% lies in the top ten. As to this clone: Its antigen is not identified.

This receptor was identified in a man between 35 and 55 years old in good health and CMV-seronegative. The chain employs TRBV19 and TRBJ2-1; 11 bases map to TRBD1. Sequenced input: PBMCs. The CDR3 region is CASSPGTGGKNEQFF. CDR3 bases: TGTGCCAGTAGTCCAGGGACAGGGGGGAAGAATGAGCAGTTCTTC. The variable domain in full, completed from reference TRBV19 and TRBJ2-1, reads DGGITQSPKYLFRKEGQNVTLSCEQNLNHDAMYWYRQDPGQGLRLIYYSQIVNDFQKGDIAEGYSVSREKKESFPLTVTSAQKNPTAFYLCASSPGTGGKNEQFFGPGTRLTVL.